Here is one T cell receptor beta chain with its context. Its antigen is unidentified. This sample is part of a study of Ad26.COV2.S vaccination and SARS-CoV-2 variants. Whole-study findings and limits: Those who received vaccine or placebo ended up with similar non-spike TCR breadth. An underestimation of total T cell responses may have resulted from the TCR breadth and depth analyses. Reportedly, spike-specific CD8+ and CD4+ T cell responses achieved substantial breadth once vaccination had taken place.

TCRdb keeps only in-frame clones here, not all; method: immunoSEQ multiplex PCR. The sample contains 300,000 to 350,000 clones, approximately 90% of which appear only once. Treatment noted: some 20 received Ad26.COV2.S at low or high dose, single or two shots; several received placebo; per-sample allocation not given. At day 63 after the first vaccine or placebo injection, samples were drawn. The CDR3 totals 14 residues. Trimming took off 4 bases at V and 8 bases at J, with 13 bases between the two ends. The germline CDR1 and CDR2 sequences are SGHRS and YFSETQ. The rearrangement joins TRBV5-1 to TRBJ1-6; D ambiguous. The sequence was collected from a person aged 18 to 65 who received the Ad26.COV2.S COVID-19 vaccine or a placebo. The sample here was peripheral blood, taken in a trial of Ad26.COV2.S vaccine versus placebo. The CDR3 DNA reads as TGCGCCAGCAGCGAAGGGTGGAGCGATTCACCCCTCCACTTT. As protein: CASSEGWSDSPLHF.